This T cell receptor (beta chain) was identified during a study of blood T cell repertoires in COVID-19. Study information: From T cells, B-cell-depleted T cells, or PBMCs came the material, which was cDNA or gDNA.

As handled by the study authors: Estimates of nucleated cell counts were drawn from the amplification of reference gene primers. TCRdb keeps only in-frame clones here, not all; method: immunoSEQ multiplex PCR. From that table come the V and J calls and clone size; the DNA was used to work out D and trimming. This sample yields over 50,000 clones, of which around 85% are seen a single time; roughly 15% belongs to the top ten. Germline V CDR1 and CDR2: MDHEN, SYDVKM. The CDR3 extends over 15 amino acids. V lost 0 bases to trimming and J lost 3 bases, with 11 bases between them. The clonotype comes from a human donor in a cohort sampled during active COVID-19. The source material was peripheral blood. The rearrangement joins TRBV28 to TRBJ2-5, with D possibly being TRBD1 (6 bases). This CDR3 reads CASSLWSGTKETQYF. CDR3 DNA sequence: TGTGCCAGCAGTTTATGGTCCGGGACAAAAGAGACCCAGTACTTC.